Reported below is one T cell receptor beta chain. This clonotype was seen once. The antigen it recognizes is unknown. No much larger clone is present one base from it, and per-base qualities are unavailable. Weak support is all one read offers. Peripheral blood CD8+ and CD4+ T cells from healthy donors, Susac syndrome patients and multiple sclerosis patients were profiled using high-throughput TCR beta sequencing. Recently defined diagnostic criteria for definite or probable disease were met by the Susac syndrome patients. Bulk CD8+ and CD4+ T cells were purified magnetically by negative isolation, whereas CD8+ TEMRA cells were enriched by FACS. Blood was collected in EDTA tubes and processed within 24 hours, with PBMCs isolated through density gradient centrifugation. PBMCs intended for TCR sequencing were cryopreserved in liquid nitrogen and thawed later in a water bath at 37 degrees C. Purity of sorted or isolated CD4+, CD8+ and CD8+ TEMRA cells was at least 90%.

This sample stems from a study of CD8 T cells in Susac syndrome (dated 2019 in TCRdb). Regarding the research as a whole: Among the Susac syndrome patients who were sequenced, clinically active disease was present in roughly six and clinical remission was observed in roughly eight. Whether CD8+ T cell activation and differentiation in Susac syndrome was antigen driven was tested using repertoire sequencing. At blood withdrawal, Susac syndrome patients were either therapy-naive, taking corticosteroids (in some cases with IVIg as well), or taking IVIg alone. The investigation overall reported the following: The study acknowledged that relatively few individuals were included in the TCR sequencing and HLA analysis. In patients with Susac syndrome, the CD4+ T cell repertoire showed no detectable clonal expansion.

RNA was extracted using the RNeasy kit, and roughly 0.45 to 1 microgram was reverse transcribed with random hexamers. TCR beta CDR3 regions were amplified with the immunoSEQ multiplex PCR assay covering 54 Vbeta and 13 Jbeta segments. PCR amplification bias was corrected by using a synthetic template baseline for primer optimization and computational correction. Processing in the source paper ran as follows. Reads were assigned to V, D and J genes according to IMGT and analyzed in immunoSEQ Analyzer, with only productive sequences retained. Clonality was calculated as one minus the Shannon entropy normalized by log2 of the number of productive unique sequences. Public and private clones were assessed among the 100 most prevalent clones of each patient and control. Susac-specific clones were defined as absent from healthy and MS cohorts, 1052 published viral clones and other ImmuneACCESS disease sequences. TCRdb's own reprocessing of the public reads used fastp at Q25 and MiXCR and kept productive beta chains. One record per CDR3 amino acid sequence lists the most common genes and DNA. The V and J calls, along with clone size, are taken from TCRdb and not from the paper's own processing. This sample has over 150,000 distinct CDR3 sequences in its table, and roughly 94% of those were observed once. The ten largest account for 0.099% of the sample.

This clonotype was obtained from a human donor with Susac syndrome. The sequenced sample was CD4+ T cells from PBMCs.

The base sequence is TGTGCCAGCAGTACAGACCTCGGTTGGGCCTACACTGAAGCTTTCTTT. Its translation reads: CASSTDLGWAYTEAFF. This chain joins TRBV6-2 or TRBV6-3 to TRBJ1-1; the D segment cannot be called with confidence. The germline V gene gives CDR1 as MNHEY and CDR2 as SVGEGT. V gives up 5 bases and J gives up 3 bases, and the segment between their germline ends measures 19 bases. The CDR3 starts with the cysteine, ends with the phenylalanine, and has 16 residues. This entry keeps only the CDR3 DNA: 48 bases, framed from base 1.